Listed below are T cell receptor beta chains from one sample, sequenced in a study of beta chain features in type 1 diabetes. Here immunoSEQ multiplex PCR was the method, and the copy in TCRdb shows in-frame clones only, minus some. The table has roughly 310,000 clones, 11% seen once; the top ten hold over 0.015%. The sequenced material came from naive CD4+ T cells from blood. Receptor source: a young woman in good health. CDR3s include the opening cysteine and the closing phenylalanine or tryptophan.

TRBJ2-1,TRBV20-1,CSARVGGAHVF
TRBJ2-1,TRBV9,CASSPRLAGGSYEQFF
TRBJ2-7,TRBV7-9,CASSAQVDEQYF
TRBJ2-5,TRBV15,CATSRVGVAGVQETQYF
TRBJ1-2,TRBV4-2,CASSQDRINYGYTF
TRBJ1-4,TRBV29-1,CSVAGQSNEKLFF
TRBJ2-1,TRBV29-1,CSVAPMDEQFF
TRBJ2-2,TRBV5-1,CASSPPNTPGELFF
TRBJ2-7,TRBV7-3,CASSPTSEYEQYF
TRBJ2-7,TRBV4-3,CASSHGLAGAYEQYF
TRBJ2-3,TRBV28,CASRTQSTDTQYF
TRBJ2-1,TRBV7-2,CASSLVMAGVINEQFF
TRBJ2-7,TRBV18,CASSPGTRDYEQYF
TRBJ2-1,TRBV5-1,CASSRTVREGGRNEQFF
TRBJ1-2,TRBV27,CASSKGQGNYGYTF
TRBJ2-5,TRBV5-1,CASSPRTVTKETQYF